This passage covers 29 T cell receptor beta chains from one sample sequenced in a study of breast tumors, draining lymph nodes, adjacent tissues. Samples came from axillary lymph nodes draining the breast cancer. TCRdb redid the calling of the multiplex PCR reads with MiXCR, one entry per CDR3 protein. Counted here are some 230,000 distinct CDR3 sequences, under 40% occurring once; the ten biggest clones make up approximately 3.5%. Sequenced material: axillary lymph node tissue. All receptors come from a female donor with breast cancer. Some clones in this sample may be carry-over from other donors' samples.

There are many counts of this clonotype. CDR3 sequence (DNA): TGTGCCAGTAGTTTGGGACCCGGGACGGGGGTCTACGAGCAGTACTTC. Its protein product is CASSLGPGTGVYEQYF. The genes are TRBV19 and TRBJ2-7; D possibly corresponds to TRBD2 (6 bases). Deletions cut 5 bases from V and 3 bases from J, with 20 bases between. This CDR3 has 16 residues. Germline V CDR1 and CDR2: LNHDA, SQIVND (reference sequence).

The CDR3 protein is CASKPRVRNTGELFF. The CDR3 region has the DNA TGTGCCAGCAAACCCAGGGTGAGGAACACCGGGGAGCTGTTTTTT. This chain uses TRBV6-5 with TRBJ2-2; tentative D call: TRBD1 (5 bases). This CDR3 has 15 amino acids. Germline V gives CDR1 MNHEY, CDR2 SVGAGI. V lost 7 bases and J 1 base, leaving 13 bases between the germline ends.

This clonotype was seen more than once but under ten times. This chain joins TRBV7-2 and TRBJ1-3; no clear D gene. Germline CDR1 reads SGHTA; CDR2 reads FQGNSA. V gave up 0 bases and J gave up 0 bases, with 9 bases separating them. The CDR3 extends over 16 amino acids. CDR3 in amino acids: CASSLAGLGSGNTIYF. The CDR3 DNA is TGTGCCAGCAGCTTAGCGGGTTTGGGCTCTGGAAACACCATATATTTT.

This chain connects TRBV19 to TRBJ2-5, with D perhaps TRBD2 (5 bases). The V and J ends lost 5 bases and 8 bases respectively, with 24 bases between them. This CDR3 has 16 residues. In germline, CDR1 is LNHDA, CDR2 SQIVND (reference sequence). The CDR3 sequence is CASSLLGLVGLSTQYF. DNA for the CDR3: TGTGCCAGTAGTCTGCTGGGATTAGTCGGACTTAGCACCCAGTACTTC. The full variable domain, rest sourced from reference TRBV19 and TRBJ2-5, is DGGITQSPKYLFRKEGQNVTLSCEQNLNHDAMYWYRQDPGQGLRLIYYSQIVNDFQKGDIAEGYSVSREKKESFPLTVTSAQKNPTAFYLCASSLLGLVGLSTQYFGPGTRLLVL.

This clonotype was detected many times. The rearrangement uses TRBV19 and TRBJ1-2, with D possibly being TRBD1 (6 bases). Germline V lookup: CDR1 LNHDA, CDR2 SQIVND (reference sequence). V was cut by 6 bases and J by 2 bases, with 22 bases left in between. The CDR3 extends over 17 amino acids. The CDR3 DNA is TGTGCCAGTAGGCATTCGTCCGACGGGACACTCAACTATGGCTACACCTTC. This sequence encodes CASRHSSDGTLNYGYTF.

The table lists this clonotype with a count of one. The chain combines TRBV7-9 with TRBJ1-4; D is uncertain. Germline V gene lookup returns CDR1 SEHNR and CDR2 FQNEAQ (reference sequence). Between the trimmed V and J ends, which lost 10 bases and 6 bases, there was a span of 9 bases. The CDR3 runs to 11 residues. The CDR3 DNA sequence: TGTGCCACCGGCGGGTATGAAAAACTGTTTTTT. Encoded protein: CATGGYEKLFF.

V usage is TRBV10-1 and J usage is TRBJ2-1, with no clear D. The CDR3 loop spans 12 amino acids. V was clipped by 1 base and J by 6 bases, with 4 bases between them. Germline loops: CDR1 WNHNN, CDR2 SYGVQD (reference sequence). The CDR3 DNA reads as TGCGCCAGCAGTGAGTTCGGCAATGAGCAGTTCTTC. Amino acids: CASSEFGNEQFF.

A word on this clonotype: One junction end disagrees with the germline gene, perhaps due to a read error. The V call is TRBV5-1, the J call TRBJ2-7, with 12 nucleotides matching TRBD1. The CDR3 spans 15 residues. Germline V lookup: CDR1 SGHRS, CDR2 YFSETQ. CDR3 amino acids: CASSSRDRGHGEQYF. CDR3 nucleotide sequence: TGTGCCAGCAGCTCCCGGGACAGGGGGCACGGTGAACAGTACTTC.

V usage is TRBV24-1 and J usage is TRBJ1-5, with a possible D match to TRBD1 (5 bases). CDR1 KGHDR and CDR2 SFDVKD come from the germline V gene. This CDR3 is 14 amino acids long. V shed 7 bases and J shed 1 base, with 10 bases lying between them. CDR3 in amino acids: CATRQGLSNQPQHF. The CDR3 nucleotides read TGTGCCACCAGGCAGGGTCTCAGCAATCAGCCCCAGCATTTT.

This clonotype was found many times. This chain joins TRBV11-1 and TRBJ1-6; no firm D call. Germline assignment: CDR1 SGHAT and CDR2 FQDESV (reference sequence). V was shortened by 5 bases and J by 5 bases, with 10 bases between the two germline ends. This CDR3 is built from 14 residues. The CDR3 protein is CASSRLGNNSPLHF. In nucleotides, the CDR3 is TGTGCCAGCAGCCGTCTGGGGAATAATTCACCCCTCCACTTT. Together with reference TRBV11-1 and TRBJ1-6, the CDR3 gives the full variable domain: EAEVAQSPRYKITEKSQAVAFWCDPISGHATLYWYRQILGQGPELLVQFQDESVVDDSQLPKDRFSAERLKGVDSTLKIQPAELGDSAMYLCASSRLGNNSPLHFGNGTRLTVT.

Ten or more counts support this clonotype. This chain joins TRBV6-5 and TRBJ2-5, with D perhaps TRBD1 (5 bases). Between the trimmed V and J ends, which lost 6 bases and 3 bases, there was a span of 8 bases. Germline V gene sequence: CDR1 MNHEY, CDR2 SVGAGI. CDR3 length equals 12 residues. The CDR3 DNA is TGTGCCAGCAGGGGGCCCAAAGAGACCCAGTACTTC. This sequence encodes CASRGPKETQYF.

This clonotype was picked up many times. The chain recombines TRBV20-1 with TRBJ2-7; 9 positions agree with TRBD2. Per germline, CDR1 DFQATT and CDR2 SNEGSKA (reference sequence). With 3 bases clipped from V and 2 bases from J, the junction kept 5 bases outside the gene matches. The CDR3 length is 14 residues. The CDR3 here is CSARASGATYEQYF. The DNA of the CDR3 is TGCAGTGCTAGGGCTAGCGGGGCCACCTACGAGCAGTACTTC.

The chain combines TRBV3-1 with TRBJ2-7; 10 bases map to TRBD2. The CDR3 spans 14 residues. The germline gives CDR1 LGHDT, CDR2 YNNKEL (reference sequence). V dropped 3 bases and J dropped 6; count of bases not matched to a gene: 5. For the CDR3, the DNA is TGTGCCAGCAGCCATCTCAGCGGGAGGGCCGAGCAGTACTTC. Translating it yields CASSHLSGRAEQYF.

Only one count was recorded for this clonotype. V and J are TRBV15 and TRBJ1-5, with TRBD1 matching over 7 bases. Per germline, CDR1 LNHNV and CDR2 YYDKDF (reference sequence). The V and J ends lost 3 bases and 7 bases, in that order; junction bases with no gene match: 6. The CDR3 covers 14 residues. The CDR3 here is CATSSDRVGQPQHF. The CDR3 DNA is TGTGCCACCAGCAGCGACAGGGTAGGGCAGCCCCAGCATTTT.

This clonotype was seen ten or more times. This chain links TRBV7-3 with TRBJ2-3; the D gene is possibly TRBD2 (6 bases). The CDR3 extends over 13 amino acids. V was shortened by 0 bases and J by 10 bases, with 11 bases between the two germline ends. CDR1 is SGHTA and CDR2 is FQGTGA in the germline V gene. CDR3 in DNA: TGTGCCAGCAGCTTAACTGGGTTAGCGGCGCAGTATTTT. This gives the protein CASSLTGLAAQYF.

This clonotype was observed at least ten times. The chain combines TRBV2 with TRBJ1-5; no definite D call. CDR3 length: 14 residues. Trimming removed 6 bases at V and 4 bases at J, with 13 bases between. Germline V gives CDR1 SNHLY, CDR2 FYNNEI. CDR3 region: CASSKTFRNQPQHF. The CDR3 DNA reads TGTGCCAGCAGCAAGACCTTCAGGAATCAGCCCCAGCATTTT.

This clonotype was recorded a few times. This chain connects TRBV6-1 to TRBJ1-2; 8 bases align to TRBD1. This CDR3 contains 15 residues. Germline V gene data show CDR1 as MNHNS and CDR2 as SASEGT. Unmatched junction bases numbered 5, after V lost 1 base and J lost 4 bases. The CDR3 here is CASSEGGQEIYGYTF. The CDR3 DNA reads TGTGCCAGCAGTGAAGGGGGACAGGAGATCTATGGCTACACCTTC.

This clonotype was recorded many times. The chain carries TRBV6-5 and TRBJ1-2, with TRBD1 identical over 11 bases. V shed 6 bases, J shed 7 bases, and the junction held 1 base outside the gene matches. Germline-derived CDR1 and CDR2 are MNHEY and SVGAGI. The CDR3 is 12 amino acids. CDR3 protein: CASRGTGGGYTF. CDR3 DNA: TGTGCCAGCAGAGGGACAGGGGGTGGCTACACCTTC.

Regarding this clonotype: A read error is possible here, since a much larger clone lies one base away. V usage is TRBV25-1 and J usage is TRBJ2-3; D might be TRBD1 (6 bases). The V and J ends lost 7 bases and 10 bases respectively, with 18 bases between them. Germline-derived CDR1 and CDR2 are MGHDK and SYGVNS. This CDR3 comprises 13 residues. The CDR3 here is CASMNRVSDAQYF. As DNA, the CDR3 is TGTGCCAGCATGAACAGGGTTAGCGATGCGCAGTATTTT.

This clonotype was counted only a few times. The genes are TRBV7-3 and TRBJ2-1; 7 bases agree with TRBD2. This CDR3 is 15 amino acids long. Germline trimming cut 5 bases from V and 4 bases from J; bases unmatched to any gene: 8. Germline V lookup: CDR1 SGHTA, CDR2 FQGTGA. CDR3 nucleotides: TGTGCCAGCAGCCCCGCCGCGGGGGTATACAATGAGCAGTTCTTC. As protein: CASSPAAGVYNEQFF.

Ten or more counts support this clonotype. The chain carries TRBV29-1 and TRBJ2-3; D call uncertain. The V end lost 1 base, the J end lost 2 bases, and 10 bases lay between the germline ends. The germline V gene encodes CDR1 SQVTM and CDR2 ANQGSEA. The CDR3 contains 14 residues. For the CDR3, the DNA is TGCAGCGTTGAAGCTCCACTCGCCACAGATACGCAGTATTTT. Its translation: CSVEAPLATDTQYF.

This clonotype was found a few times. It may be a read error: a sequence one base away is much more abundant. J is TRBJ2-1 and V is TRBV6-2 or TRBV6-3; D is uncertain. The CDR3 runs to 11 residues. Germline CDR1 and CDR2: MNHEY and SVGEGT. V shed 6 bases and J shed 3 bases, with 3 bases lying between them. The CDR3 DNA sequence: TGTGCCAGCAGGGGCTACAATGAGCAGTTCTTC. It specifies CASRGYNEQFF.

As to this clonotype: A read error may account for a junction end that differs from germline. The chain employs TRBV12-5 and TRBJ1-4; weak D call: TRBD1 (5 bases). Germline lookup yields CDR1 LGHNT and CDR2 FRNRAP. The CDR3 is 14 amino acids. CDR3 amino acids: CASGLVQANEKLFF. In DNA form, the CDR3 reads TGTGCTAGTGGTCTGGTACAGGCGAATGAAAAACTGTTTTTT.

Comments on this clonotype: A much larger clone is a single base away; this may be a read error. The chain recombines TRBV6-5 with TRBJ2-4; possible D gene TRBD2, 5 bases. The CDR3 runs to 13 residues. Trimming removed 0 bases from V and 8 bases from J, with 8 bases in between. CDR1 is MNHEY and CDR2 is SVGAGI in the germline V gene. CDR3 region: CASSYSRVDIQYF. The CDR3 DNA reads TGTGCCAGCAGTTACTCGAGGGTTGACATTCAGTACTTC.

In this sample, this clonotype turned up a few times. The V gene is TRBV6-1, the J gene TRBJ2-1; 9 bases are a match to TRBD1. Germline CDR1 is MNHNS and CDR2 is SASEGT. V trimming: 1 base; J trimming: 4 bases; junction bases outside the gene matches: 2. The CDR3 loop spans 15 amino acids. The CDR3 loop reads CASSEVGQGYNEQFF. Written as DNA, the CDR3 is TGTGCCAGCAGTGAAGTGGGACAGGGTTACAATGAGCAGTTCTTC.

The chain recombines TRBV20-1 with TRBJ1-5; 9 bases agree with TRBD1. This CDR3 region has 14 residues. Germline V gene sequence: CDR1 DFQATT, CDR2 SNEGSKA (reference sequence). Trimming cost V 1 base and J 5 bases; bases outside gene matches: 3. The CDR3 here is CSARGQGGDQPQHF. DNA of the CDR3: TGCAGTGCTAGAGGACAGGGGGGGGATCAGCCCCAGCATTTT.

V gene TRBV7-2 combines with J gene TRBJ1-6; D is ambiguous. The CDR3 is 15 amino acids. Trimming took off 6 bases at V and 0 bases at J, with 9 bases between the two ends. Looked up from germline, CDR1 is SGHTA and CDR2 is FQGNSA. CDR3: CASSRTSSYNSPLHF. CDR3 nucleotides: TGTGCCAGCAGTAGGACGAGCTCCTATAATTCACCCCTCCACTTT.

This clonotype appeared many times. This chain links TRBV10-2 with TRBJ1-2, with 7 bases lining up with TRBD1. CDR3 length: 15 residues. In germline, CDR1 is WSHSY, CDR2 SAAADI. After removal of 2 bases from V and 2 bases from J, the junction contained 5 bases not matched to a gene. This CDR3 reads CASSERVDRNYGYTF. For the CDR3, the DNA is TGCGCCAGCAGTGAGAGGGTGGACAGGAACTATGGCTACACCTTC.

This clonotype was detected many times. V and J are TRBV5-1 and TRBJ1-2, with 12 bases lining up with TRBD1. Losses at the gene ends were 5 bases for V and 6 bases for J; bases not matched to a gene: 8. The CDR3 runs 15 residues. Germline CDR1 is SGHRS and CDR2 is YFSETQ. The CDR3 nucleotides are TGCGCCAGCAGGCCTGGGACAGGGGGCGCTCATGGCTACACCTTC. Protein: CASRPGTGGAHGYTF.